This passage covers 3 T cell receptor beta chains from one sample sequenced in a study of blood T cell repertoires in COVID-19. Clones were read by immunoSEQ multiplex PCR, and TCRdb kept only the in-frame ones, dropping some. Of roughly 200,000 clones in the sample, roughly 88% were seen once. The sequenced sample consisted of peripheral blood. Receptors originate from a woman in her thirties or forties with COVID-19, enrolled during active disease.

This clone occurred a few times. This sequence joins TRBV6-5 and TRBJ1-1; TRBD1 is a possible D gene (6 bases). The V and J ends lost 0 bases and 5 bases respectively, with 10 bases between them. The germline V gene encodes CDR1 MNHEY and CDR2 SVGAGI. The CDR3 consists of 14 residues. CDR3 DNA: TGTGCCAGCAGTTACTCACAGGGCAGGACTGAAGCTTTCTTT. As protein: CASSYSQGRTEAFF.

This chain joins TRBV2 and TRBJ1-6, with D tentatively TRBD1 (6 bases). Trimming stripped 4 bases from V and 8 bases from J, with 15 bases between. The CDR3 length is 15 residues. The germline V gene encodes CDR1 SNHLY and CDR2 FYNNEI. CDR3 sequence reads: CASSARGVGDSPLHF. The CDR3, as DNA: TGTGCCAGCAGTGCCAGGGGCGTGGGGGATTCACCCCTCCACTTT.

For this clone: In the same sample, other DNA sequences code for this CDR3. The chain recombines TRBV6-4 with TRBJ2-3; 11 positions agree with TRBD2. V gave up 3 bases and J gave up 1 base; unmatched junction bases: 0. This CDR3 has 15 residues. Germline V gene data show CDR1 as MRHNA and CDR2 as SNTAGT. The CDR3 coding sequence is TGTGCCAGCAGTGAGACTAGCGGGGGCACAGATACGCAGTATTTT. Translated: CASSETSGGTDTQYF.